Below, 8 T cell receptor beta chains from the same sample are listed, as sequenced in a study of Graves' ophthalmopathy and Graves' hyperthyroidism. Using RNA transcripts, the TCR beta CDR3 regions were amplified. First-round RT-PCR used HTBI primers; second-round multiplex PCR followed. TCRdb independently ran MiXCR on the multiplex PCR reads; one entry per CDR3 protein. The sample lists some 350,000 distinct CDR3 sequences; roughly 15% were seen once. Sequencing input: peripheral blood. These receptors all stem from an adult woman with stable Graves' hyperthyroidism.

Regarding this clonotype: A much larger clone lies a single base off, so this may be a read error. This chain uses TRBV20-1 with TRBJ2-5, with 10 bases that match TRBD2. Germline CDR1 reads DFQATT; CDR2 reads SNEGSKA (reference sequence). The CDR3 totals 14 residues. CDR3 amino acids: CSAPSGRGGETQDF. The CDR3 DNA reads TGCAGTGCTCCTAGCGGGAGAGGGGGAGAGACCCAGGACTTC.

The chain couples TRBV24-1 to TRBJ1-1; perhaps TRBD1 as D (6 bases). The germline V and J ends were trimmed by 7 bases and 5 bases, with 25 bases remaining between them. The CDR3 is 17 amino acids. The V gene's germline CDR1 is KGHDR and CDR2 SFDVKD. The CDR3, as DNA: TGTGCCACCAGCCCTCCTAGGGAGGGGGAAGAGGGGACTGAAGCTTTCTTT. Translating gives CATSPPREGEEGTEAFF.

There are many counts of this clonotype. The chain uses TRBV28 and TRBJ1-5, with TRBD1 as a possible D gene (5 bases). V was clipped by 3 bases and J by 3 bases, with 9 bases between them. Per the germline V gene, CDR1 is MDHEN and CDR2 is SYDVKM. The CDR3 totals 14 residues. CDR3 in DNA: TGTGCCAGCAGTTTGATAGGGGTCAATCAGCCCCAGCATTTT. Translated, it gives CASSLIGVNQPQHF. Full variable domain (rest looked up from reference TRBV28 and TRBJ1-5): DVKVTQSSRYLVKRTGEKVFLECVQDMDHENMFWYRQDPGLGLRLIYFSYDVKMKEKGDIPEGYSVSREKKERFSLILESASTNQTSMYLCASSLIGVNQPQHFGDGTRLSIL.

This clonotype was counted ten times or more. The CDR3 reads CASFHGTANTGELFF. The CDR3, as DNA: TGTGCCAGTTTCCACGGGACAGCAAACACCGGGGAGCTGTTTTTT. This sequence joins TRBV6-2 or TRBV6-3 and TRBJ2-2; 7 bases map to TRBD1. The CDR3 has 15 residues. Germline loops: CDR1 MNHEY, CDR2 SVGEGT. Trimming took 9 bases from V and 2 from J; bases not matched to a gene: 9.

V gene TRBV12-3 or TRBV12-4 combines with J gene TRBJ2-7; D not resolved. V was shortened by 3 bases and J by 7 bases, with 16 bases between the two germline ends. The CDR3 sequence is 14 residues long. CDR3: CASSFGQVLSEQYF. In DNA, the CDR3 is TGTGCCAGCAGTTTCGGGCAGGTACTAAGTGAGCAGTACTTC.

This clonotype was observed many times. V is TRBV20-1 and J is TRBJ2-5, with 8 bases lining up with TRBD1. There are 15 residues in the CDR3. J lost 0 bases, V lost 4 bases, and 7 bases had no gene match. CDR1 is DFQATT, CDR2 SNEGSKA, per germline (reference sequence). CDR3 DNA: TGCAGTGCTATTGGGGACAGGTCGAACCAAGAGACCCAGTACTTC. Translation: CSAIGDRSNQETQYF.

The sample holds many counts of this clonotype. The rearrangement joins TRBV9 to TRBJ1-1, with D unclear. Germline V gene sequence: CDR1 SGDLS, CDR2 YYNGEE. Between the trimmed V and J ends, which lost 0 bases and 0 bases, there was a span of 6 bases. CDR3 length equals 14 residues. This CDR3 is CASSVGHLNTEAFF. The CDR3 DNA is TGTGCCAGCAGCGTAGGCCATCTGAACACTGAAGCTTTCTTT.

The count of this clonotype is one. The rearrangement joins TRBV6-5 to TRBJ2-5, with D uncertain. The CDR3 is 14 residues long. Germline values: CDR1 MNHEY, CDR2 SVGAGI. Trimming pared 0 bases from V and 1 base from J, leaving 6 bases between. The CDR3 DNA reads TGTGCCAGCAGTTACTCTCACCCCCAAGAGACCCAGTACTTC. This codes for CASSYSHPQETQYF.